This TCR beta chain was sequenced for a study of control samples from healthy donors and cancer patients. A single count supports this clone. Profiling relied on immunoSEQ multiplex PCR, and the TCRdb table lists in-frame clones only, not all of them. The data hold under 30,000 clones, with about 80% observed a single time. The sequence derives from a man between 60 and 75 years old with head and neck cancer. The specimen was PBMCs.

The CDR3 loop is CASSRRTGVNQPQHF. CDR3 in DNA: TGTGCCAGCAGCCGCCGGACAGGGGTCAATCAGCCCCAGCATTTT. The gene calls are TRBV3-1 (or the pseudogene TRBV3-2) and TRBJ1-5, with TRBD1 matching over 9 bases. The CDR3 contains 15 residues. Germline values: CDR1 LGHDT, CDR2 YNNKEL (reference sequence). V dropped 4 bases and J dropped 3; count of bases not matched to a gene: 4.